The 22 T cell receptor beta chains below were found in one sample sequenced in a study of T-cell memory formation after mild COVID-19. In TCRdb, the 5' RACE reads were re-called with MiXCR into one record per CDR3 protein. The profile shows 250,000 or so distinct CDR3 sequences, more than 15% of them singletons. The sequencing sample was made of PBMCs or a T cell subset sorted from them (not recorded which). The origin of the receptors is a man between 18 and 35 years old who had mild COVID-19 (a few samples of this study predate the infection). Cell type and time point are not known.

This chain links TRBV12-3 or TRBV12-4 with TRBJ2-3; D is ambiguous. This CDR3 is built from 13 residues. Trimming stripped 11 bases from V and 3 bases from J, with 15 bases between. The CDR3 region is CACKSMGTDTQYF. DNA for the CDR3: TGTGCCTGCAAATCTATGGGAACAGATACGCAGTATTTT.

The chain has TRBV9 and TRBJ2-5, with D perhaps TRBD2 (6 bases). This CDR3 has 16 amino acids. CDR1 SGDLS and CDR2 YYNGEE come from the germline V gene. V lost 6 bases and J 0 bases, leaving 18 bases between the germline ends. DNA for the CDR3: TGTGCCAGCAACCTCGGTGGCGGGGCGTACCAAGAGACCCAGTACTTC. It encodes CASNLGGGAYQETQYF.

The CDR3 DNA sequence: TGTGCCAGCAGGACCGAGACAGGGCATTCTGAAGCTTTCTTT. It encodes CASRTETGHSEAFF. J is TRBJ1-1 and V is TRBV6-5; 7 nucleotides agree with TRBD1. CDR1 and CDR2 from the germline V gene are MNHEY and SVGAGI. J was trimmed by 6 bases and V by 6 bases; bases with no gene match: 10. The CDR3 has 14 amino acids.

This clonotype was recorded at least ten times. The genes are TRBV6-5 and TRBJ1-3; D not certain. Trimming stripped 5 bases from V and 5 bases from J, with 13 bases between. Germline lookup yields CDR1 MNHEY and CDR2 SVGAGI. This CDR3 has 14 amino acids. The CDR3 here is CASSPLFGRNTIYF. The DNA of the CDR3 is TGTGCCAGCAGTCCCCTCTTTGGGCGAAACACCATATATTTT.

The rearrangement uses TRBV7-2 and TRBJ2-2; maybe TRBD2 (6 bases). This CDR3 is built from 13 residues. The germline V gene has CDR1 SGHTA and CDR2 FQGNSA. Trimming removed 5 bases at V and 4 bases at J, with 8 bases between. The CDR3 DNA reads as TGTGCCAGCAGCGCGGGACTCACCGGGGAGCTGTTTTTT. It yields the protein CASSAGLTGELFF.

This rearrangement joins TRBV7-9 to TRBJ2-2; D remains unclear. This CDR3 contains 12 residues. Trimming removed 5 bases from V and 8 bases from J, with 9 bases in between. From germline, CDR1 is SEHNR and CDR2 FQNEAQ (reference sequence). DNA for the CDR3: TGTGCCAGCAGCCCGGCTGGAGGGGAGCTGTTTTTT. As protein: CASSPAGGELFF.

This clonotype was counted only a few times. J is TRBJ2-2 and V is TRBV5-1, with unresolved D. The germline V gene encodes CDR1 SGHRS and CDR2 YFSETQ. V dropped 5 bases and J dropped 0 bases, with 8 bases sitting between them. The CDR3 loop spans 14 amino acids. In DNA form, the CDR3 reads TGCGCCAGCAGAAGGGCATCGAACACCGGGGAGCTGTTTTTT. Protein product: CASRRASNTGELFF.

This clonotype has a count of ten or more. V gene TRBV6-1 combines with J gene TRBJ2-2, with TRBD2 matching 12 bases. V trimming: 2 bases; J trimming: 6 bases; junction bases outside the gene matches: 1. The CDR3 contains 15 residues. Germline V gene sequence: CDR1 MNHNS, CDR2 SASEGT. CDR3 DNA: TGTGCCAGCAGTGAACTAGCGGGGGGGCCCGGGGAGCTGTTTTTT. It yields the protein CASSELAGGPGELFF.

The chain is built from TRBV20-1 and TRBJ1-5; D ambiguous. The CDR3 length is 15 residues. V was shortened by 6 bases and J by 4 bases, with 19 bases between the two germline ends. Germline V gene data show CDR1 as DFQATT and CDR2 as SNEGSKA (reference sequence). The CDR3 DNA is TGCAGTGCCAAAGCGGGGTACTCGGAGAATCAGCCCCAGCATTTT. Protein sequence: CSAKAGYSENQPQHF.

The gene calls are TRBV3-1 and TRBJ1-2, with a tentative D call TRBD1 (5 bases). The germline V gene encodes CDR1 LGHDT and CDR2 YNNKEL (reference sequence). Trimming removed 2 bases from V and 8 bases from J, with 15 bases in between. This CDR3 is built from 14 residues. The DNA for the CDR3 is TGTGCCAGCAGCCAATACCCCCAGGGCGAGGGCTACACCTTC. It yields the protein CASSQYPQGEGYTF.

The chain links TRBV7-2 to TRBJ2-7; a weak D match, TRBD2 (6 bases). V lost 0 bases and J 6 bases, leaving 12 bases between the germline ends. The CDR3 totals 14 residues. CDR1 and CDR2 from the germline V gene are SGHTA and FQGNSA. CDR3 amino acids: CASSLAPGVGEQYF. The CDR3 bases are TGTGCCAGCAGCTTAGCGCCGGGAGTAGGCGAGCAGTACTTC.

The J gene is TRBJ2-1, the V gene TRBV2, with D maybe TRBD1 (10 bases). The V and J ends lost 5 bases and 11 bases respectively, with 25 bases between them. Germline lookup yields CDR1 SNHLY and CDR2 FYNNEI. The CDR3 covers 16 residues. The CDR3 nucleotides read TGTGCCAGCAGTCGGGACAGGGGAGGCGCGGGAGGGAAGCAGTTCTTC. Its translation: CASSRDRGGAGGKQFF.

This clonotype occurred a few times. V usage is TRBV4-1 and J usage is TRBJ1-1, with 8 bases that match TRBD1. The CDR3 has 16 residues. Germline V gene lookup returns CDR1 MGHRA and CDR2 YSYEKL. Unmatched junction bases numbered 12, after V lost 1 base and J lost 8 bases. The CDR3 bases are TGCGCCAGCAGCCAAGGGTTCCCGCAGGGGGCGGTCGAAGCTTTCTTT. Translation gives CASSQGFPQGAVEAFF.

The chain recombines TRBV5-5 with TRBJ2-7; D is unresolved. This CDR3 has 15 residues. V shed 0 bases and J shed 3 bases, with 13 bases lying between them. Germline V CDR1 and CDR2: SGHKS, YYEKEE (reference sequence). In DNA, the CDR3 is TGTGCCAGCAGCTTGGGCAGGTCAGCTTTCTACGAGCAGTACGTC. It specifies CASSLGRSAFYEQYV.

This clonotype was seen more than once but under ten times. The V call is TRBV7-9, the J call TRBJ1-2; D remains unclear. The CDR3 has 11 amino acids. Deletions cut 7 bases from V and 6 bases from J, with 9 bases between. Germline CDR1 and CDR2: SEHNR and FQNEAQ (reference sequence). The chain's CDR3 is CASTRWDGYTF. The CDR3 DNA reads TGTGCCAGCACCCGGTGGGATGGCTACACCTTC. The full variable domain, rest sourced from reference TRBV7-9 and TRBJ1-2, is DTGVSQNPRHKITKRGQNVTFRCDPISEHNRLYWYRQTLGQGPEFLTYFQNEAQLEKSRLLSDRFSAERPKGSFSTLEIQRTEQGDSAMYLCASTRWDGYTFGSGTRLTVV.

This clonotype occurred a few times. The chain couples TRBV29-1 to TRBJ2-7, with D possibly matching TRBD2 (6 bases). The CDR3 spans 11 residues. CDR1 is SQVTM, CDR2 ANQGSEA, per germline. Trimming cost V 0 bases and J 9 bases, with 9 bases left between them. CDR3 in DNA: TGCAGCGTTGAAGAGTCGGAGGGGCAGTACTTC. Translated, it gives CSVEESEGQYF.

The chain joins TRBV11-1 to TRBJ1-1; D is perhaps TRBD1 (6 bases). V dropped 0 bases and J dropped 5 bases, with 13 bases sitting between them. Germline CDR1 reads SGHAT; CDR2 reads FQDESV (reference sequence). The CDR3 totals 15 residues. CDR3 DNA sequence: TGTGCCAGCAGCTTAGCCCCAGGGGTGGAGACTGAAGCTTTCTTT. Its translation is CASSLAPGVETEAFF.

Written as DNA, the CDR3 is TGTGCCAGCATATTAAAGAATACACAAATCGGGGAGCTGTTTTTT. Protein: CASILKNTQIGELFF. This rearrangement joins TRBV6-1 to TRBJ2-2; no firm D call. Germline CDR1 is MNHNS and CDR2 is SASEGT. The CDR3 totals 15 residues. V was cut by 7 bases and J by 7 bases, with 19 bases left in between.

This clonotype was counted many times. This rearrangement joins TRBV4-2 to TRBJ1-5, with no clear D. V lost 0 bases and J 0 bases, leaving 9 bases between the germline ends. The germline CDR1 and CDR2 sequences are LGHNA and YNFKEQ. The CDR3 loop spans 16 amino acids. The CDR3 protein is CASSQDLTHSNQPQHF. For the CDR3, the DNA is TGTGCCAGCAGCCAAGATCTAACCCATAGCAATCAGCCCCAGCATTTT.

V usage is TRBV7-8 and J usage is TRBJ1-1; D remains ambiguous. With 5 bases removed from V and 7 bases from J, the gap between germline ends came to 8 bases. This CDR3 has 11 amino acids. Germline V gives CDR1 SGHVS, CDR2 FQNEAQ. CDR3 loop: CASSPADEAFF. CDR3 in DNA: TGTGCCAGCAGCCCCGCGGATGAAGCTTTCTTT.

The V gene is TRBV7-9, the J gene TRBJ2-7; D not resolved. The CDR3 length is 13 residues. The V end was cut by 3 bases, the J end by 0 bases, with 6 bases between. CDR1 SEHNR and CDR2 FQNEAQ come from the germline V gene (reference sequence). The CDR3 bases are TGTGCCAGCAGCTTTCTCTCCTCCTACGAGCAGTACTTC. Protein product: CASSFLSSYEQYF.

The V call is TRBV9, the J call TRBJ1-3; 11 nucleotides line up with TRBD1. Germline loops: CDR1 SGDLS, CDR2 YYNGEE. Trimming at V came to 4 bases and at J to 2 bases, leaving 8 bases not matched to a gene. The CDR3 sequence is 17 residues long. CDR3 nucleotide sequence: TGTGCCAGCAGCTTCAACCCGGGACAGGGGGCTGGAAACACCATATATTTT. Its translation is CASSFNPGQGAGNTIYF. Full variable domain (missing parts from reference TRBV9 and TRBJ1-3): DSGVTQTPKHLITATGQRVTLRCSPRSGDLSVYWYQQSLDQGLQFLIQYYNGEERAKGNILERFSAQQFPDLHSELNLSSLELGDSALYFCASSFNPGQGAGNTIYFGEGSWLTVV.